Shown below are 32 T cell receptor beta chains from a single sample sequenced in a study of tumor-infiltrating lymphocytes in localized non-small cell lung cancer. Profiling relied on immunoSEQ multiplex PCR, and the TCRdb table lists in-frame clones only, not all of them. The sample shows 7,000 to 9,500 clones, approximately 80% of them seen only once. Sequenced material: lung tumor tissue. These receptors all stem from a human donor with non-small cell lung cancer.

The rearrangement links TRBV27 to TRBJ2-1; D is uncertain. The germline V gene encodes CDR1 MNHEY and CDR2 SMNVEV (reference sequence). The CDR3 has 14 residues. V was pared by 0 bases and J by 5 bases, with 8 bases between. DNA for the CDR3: TGTGCCAGCAGTTTATCGACCAGTAACAATGAGCAGTTCTTC. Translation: CASSLSTSNNEQFF.

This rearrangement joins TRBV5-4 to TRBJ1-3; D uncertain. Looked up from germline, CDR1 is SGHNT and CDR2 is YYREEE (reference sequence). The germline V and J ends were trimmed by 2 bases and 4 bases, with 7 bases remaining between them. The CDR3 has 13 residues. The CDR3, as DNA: TGTGCCAGCAGCTTCGACCGAGGAAACACCATATATTTT. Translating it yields CASSFDRGNTIYF.

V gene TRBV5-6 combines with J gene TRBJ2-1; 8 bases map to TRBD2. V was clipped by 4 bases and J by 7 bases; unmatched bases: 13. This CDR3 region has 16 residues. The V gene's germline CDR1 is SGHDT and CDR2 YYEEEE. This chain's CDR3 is CASSPAGGRIGNEQFF. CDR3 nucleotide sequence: TGTGCCAGCAGCCCGGCCGGCGGGAGGATTGGGAATGAGCAGTTCTTC.

The chain's CDR3 is CASSLDSSGTDTQYF. The CDR3 bases are TGTGCCAGCAGCTTAGATTCTAGCGGTACAGATACGCAGTATTTT. This chain uses TRBV7-9 with TRBJ2-3; TRBD2 aligns across 7 bases. Germline lookup yields CDR1 SEHNR and CDR2 FQNEAQ (reference sequence). The CDR3 covers 15 residues. With V trimmed by 1 base and J by 3 bases, 4 bases remained unmatched.

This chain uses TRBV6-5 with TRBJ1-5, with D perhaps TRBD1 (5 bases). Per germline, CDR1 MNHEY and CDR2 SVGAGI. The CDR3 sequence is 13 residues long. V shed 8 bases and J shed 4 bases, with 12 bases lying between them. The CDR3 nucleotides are TGTGCCAGCCGGGTCAGGGCGAATCAGCCCCAGCATTTT. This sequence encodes CASRVRANQPQHF.

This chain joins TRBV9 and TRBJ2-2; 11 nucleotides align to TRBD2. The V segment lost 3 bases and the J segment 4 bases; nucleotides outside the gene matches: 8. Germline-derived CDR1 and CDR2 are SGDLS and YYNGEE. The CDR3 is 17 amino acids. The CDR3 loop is CASSGASGRTSTGELFF. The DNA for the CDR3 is TGTGCCAGCAGCGGGGCTAGCGGGAGGACTTCCACCGGGGAGCTGTTTTTT.

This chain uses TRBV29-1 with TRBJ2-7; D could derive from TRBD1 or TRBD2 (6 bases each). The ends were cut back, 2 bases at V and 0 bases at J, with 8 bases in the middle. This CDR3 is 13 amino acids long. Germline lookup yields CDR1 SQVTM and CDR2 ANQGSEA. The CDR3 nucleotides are TGCAGCGTTGAAAGGGGGGACTCCTACGAGCAGTACTTC. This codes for CSVERGDSYEQYF.

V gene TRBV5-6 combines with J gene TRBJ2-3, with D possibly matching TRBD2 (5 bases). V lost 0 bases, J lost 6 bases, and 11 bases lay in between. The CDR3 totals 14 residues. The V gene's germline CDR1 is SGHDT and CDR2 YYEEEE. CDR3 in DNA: TGTGCCAGCAGCTTGGGTCGATCGGGGGATACGCAGTATTTT. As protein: CASSLGRSGDTQYF.

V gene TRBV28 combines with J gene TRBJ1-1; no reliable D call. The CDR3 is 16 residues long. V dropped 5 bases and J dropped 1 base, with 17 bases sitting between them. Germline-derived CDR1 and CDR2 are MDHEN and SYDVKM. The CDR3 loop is CASSPPRATSNTEAFF. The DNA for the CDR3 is TGTGCCAGCAGTCCCCCTAGGGCAACGTCGAACACTGAAGCTTTCTTT.

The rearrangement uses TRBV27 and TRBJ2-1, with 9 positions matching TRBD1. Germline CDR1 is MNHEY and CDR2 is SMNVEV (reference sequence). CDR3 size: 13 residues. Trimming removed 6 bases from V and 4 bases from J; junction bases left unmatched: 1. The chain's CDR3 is CASSGTGYNEQFF. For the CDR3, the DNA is TGTGCCAGCAGCGGGACAGGGTACAATGAGCAGTTCTTC.

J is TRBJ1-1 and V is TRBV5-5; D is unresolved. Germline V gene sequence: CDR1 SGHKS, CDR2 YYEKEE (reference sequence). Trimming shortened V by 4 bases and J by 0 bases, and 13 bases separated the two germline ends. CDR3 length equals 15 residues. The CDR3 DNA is TGTGCCAGCAGCACAATGGACCGCATGAACACTGAAGCTTTCTTT. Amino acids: CASSTMDRMNTEAFF. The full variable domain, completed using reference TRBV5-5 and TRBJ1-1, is DAGVTQSPTHLIKTRGQQVTLRCSPISGHKSVSWYQQVLGQGPQFIFQYYEKEERGRGNFPDRFSARQFPNYSSELNVNALLLGDSALYLCASSTMDRMNTEAFFGQGTRLTVV.

In DNA, the CDR3 is TGCGCCAGCAGCCGTGCACCGGGACTAGCGGGAGGGCCTTACGAGCAGTACTTC. Residues: CASSRAPGLAGGPYEQYF. V and J are TRBV4-3 and TRBJ2-7, with 16 bases aligning to TRBD2. V dropped 4 bases and J dropped 4; count of bases not matched to a gene: 10. Germline V lookup: CDR1 LGHNA, CDR2 YSLEER. CDR3 length equals 18 residues.

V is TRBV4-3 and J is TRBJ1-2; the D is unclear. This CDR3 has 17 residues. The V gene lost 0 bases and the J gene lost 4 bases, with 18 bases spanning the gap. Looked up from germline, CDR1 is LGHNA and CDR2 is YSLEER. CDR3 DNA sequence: TGCGCCAGCAGCCAAGATCCGGTCGGTGGTTTAGGCTATGGCTACACCTTC. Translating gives CASSQDPVGGLGYGYTF.

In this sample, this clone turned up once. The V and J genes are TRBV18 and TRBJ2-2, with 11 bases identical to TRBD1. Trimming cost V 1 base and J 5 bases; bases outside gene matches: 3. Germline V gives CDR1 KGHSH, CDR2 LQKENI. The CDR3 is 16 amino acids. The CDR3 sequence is CASSPRTGGVTGELFF. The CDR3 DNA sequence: TGTGCCAGCTCACCACGGACAGGGGGCGTAACCGGGGAGCTGTTTTTT.

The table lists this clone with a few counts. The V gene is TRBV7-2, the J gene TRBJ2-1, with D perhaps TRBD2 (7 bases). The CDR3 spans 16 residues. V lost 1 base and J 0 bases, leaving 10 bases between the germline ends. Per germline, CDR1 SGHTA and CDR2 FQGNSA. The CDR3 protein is CASSLVGGGSYNEQFF. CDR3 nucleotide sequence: TGTGCCAGCAGCTTAGTAGGGGGGGGCTCCTACAATGAGCAGTTCTTC.

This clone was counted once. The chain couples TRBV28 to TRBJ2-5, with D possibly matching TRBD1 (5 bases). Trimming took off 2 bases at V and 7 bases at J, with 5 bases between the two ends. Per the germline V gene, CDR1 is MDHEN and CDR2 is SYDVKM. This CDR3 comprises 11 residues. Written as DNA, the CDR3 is TGTGCCAGCAGTTTAGGGGCGACCCAGTACTTC. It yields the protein CASSLGATQYF.

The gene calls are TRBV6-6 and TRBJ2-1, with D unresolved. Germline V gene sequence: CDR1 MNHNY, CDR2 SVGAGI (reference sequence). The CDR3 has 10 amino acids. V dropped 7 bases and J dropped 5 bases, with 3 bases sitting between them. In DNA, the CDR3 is TGTGCCAGCAAGGACAATGAGCAGTTCTTC. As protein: CASKDNEQFF.

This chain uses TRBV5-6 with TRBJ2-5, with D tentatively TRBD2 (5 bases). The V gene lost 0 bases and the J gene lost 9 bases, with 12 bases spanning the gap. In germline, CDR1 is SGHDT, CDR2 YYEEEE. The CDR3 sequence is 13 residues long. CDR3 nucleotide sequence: TGTGCCAGCAGCTTGGATTGGGAGAGTGCCCAGTACTTC. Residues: CASSLDWESAQYF.

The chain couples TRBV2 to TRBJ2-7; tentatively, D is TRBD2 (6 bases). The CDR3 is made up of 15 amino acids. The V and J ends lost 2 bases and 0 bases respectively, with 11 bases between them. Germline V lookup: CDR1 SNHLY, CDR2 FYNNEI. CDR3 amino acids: CASSELARISYEQYF. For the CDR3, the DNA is TGTGCCAGCAGTGAACTAGCGCGGATCTCCTACGAGCAGTACTTC.

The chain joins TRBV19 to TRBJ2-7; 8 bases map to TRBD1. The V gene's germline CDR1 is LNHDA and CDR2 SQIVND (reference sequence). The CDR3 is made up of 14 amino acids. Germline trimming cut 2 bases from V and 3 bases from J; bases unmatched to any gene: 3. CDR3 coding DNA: TGTGCCAGTAGTATAAACACAGGGGGCTACGAGCAGTACTTC. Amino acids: CASSINTGGYEQYF. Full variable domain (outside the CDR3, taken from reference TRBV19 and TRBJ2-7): DGGITQSPKYLFRKEGQNVTLSCEQNLNHDAMYWYRQDPGQGLRLIYYSQIVNDFQKGDIAEGYSVSREKKESFPLTVTSAQKNPTAFYLCASSINTGGYEQYFGPGTRLTVT.

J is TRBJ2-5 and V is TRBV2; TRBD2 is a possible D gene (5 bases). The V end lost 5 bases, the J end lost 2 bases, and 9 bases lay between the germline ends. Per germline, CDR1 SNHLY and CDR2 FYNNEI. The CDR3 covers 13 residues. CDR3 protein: CASSIDYQETQYF. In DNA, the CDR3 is TGTGCCAGCAGTATCGACTATCAAGAGACCCAGTACTTC.

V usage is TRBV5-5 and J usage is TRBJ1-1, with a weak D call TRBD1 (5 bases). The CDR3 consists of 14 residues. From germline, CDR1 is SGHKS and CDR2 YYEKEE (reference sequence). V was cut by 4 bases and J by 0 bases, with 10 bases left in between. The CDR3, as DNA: TGTGCCAGCAGCCAATGGGGGATGAACACTGAAGCTTTCTTT. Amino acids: CASSQWGMNTEAFF.

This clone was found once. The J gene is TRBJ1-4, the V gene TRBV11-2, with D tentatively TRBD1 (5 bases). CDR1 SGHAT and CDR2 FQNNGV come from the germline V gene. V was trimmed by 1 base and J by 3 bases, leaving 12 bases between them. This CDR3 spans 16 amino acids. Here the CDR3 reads CASSLVLAGPNEKLFF. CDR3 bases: TGTGCCAGCAGCTTAGTCTTAGCGGGACCTAATGAAAAACTGTTTTTT.

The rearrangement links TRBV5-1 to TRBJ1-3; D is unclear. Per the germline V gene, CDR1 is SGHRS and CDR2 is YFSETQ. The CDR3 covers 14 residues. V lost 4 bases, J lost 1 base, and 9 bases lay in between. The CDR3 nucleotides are TGCGCCAGCAGCAGAGCAGAATCTGGAAACACCATATATTTT. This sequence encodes CASSRAESGNTIYF. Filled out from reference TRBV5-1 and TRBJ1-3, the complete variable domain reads KAGVTQTPRYLIKTRGQQVTLSCSPISGHRSVSWYQQTPGQGLQFLFEYFSETQRNKGNFPGRFSGRQFSNSRSEMNVSTLELGDSALYLCASSRAESGNTIYFGEGSWLTVV.

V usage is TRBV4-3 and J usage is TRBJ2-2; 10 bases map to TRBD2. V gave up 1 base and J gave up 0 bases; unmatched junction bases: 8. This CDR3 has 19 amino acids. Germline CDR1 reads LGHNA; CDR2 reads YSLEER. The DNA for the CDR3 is TGCGCCAGCAGCCAAGTGGGGGGACTAGCGTGGTCGAACACCGGGGAGCTGTTTTTT. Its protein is CASSQVGGLAWSNTGELFF.

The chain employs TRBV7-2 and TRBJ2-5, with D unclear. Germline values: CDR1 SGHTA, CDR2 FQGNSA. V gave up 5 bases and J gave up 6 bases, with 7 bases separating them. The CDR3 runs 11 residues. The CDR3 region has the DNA TGTGCCAGCAGCGGGTCAAAGACCCAGTACTTC. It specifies CASSGSKTQYF.

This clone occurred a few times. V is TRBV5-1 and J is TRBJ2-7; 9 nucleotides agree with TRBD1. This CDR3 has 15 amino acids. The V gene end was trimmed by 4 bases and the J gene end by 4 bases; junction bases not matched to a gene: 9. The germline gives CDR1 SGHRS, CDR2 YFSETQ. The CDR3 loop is CASSGGGTGIYEQYF. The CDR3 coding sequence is TGCGCCAGCAGCGGAGGGGGGACAGGGATTTACGAGCAGTACTTC.

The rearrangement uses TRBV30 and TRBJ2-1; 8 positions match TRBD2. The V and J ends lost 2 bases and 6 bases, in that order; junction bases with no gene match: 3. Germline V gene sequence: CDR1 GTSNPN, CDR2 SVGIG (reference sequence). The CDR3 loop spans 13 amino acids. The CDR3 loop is CAWSSGGGNEQFF. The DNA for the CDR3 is TGTGCCTGGAGTTCCGGGGGGGGCAATGAGCAGTTCTTC.

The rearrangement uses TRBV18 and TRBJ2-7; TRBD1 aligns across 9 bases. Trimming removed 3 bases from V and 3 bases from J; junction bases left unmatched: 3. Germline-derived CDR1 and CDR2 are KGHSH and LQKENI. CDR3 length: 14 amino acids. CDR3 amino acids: CASSPGTGIYEQYF. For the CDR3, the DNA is TGTGCCAGCTCACCCGGGACAGGGATCTACGAGCAGTACTTC.

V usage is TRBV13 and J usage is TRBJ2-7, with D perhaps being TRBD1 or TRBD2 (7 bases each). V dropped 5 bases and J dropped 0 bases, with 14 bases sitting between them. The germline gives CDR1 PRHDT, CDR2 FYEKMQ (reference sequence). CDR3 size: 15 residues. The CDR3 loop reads CASSQGGRASYEQYF. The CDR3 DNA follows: TGTGCCAGCAGCCAGGGGGGGAGGGCCTCCTACGAGCAGTACTTC.

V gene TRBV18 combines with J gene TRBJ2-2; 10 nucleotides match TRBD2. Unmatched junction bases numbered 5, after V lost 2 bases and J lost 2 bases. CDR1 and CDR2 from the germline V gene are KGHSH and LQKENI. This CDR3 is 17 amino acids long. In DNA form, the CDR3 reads TGTGCCAGCTCACCAGCTAGCGGGAGAGCTAACACCGGGGAGCTGTTTTTT. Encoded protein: CASSPASGRANTGELFF.

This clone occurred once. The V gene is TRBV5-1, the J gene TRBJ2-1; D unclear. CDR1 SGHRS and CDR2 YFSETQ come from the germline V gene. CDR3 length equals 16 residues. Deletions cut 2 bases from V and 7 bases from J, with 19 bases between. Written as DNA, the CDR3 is TGCGCCAGCAGCTTCGCGAACCACGGTGGGAAGAATGAGCAGTTCTTC. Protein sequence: CASSFANHGGKNEQFF.